Listed here is a single T cell receptor beta chain. This clonotype was counted at least ten times. This clone's antigen is unknown. No clone much larger than this one lies a single base away; base qualities are absent. The sequencer was an Illumina HiSeq 2000. TCR beta chain libraries were generated through multiplex PCR amplification. The amplified TCR beta chain products were analyzed by high-throughput sequencing. TCRdb reran the public reads through fastp at Q25 and MiXCR, keeping productive beta chains. Duplicate CDR3 protein sequences are folded into a single record with the most common DNA and genes. Present in this sample are 160,000 or so distinct CDR3 sequences, approximately 30% of which were seen just once. Together, the top ten hold 3.8% of the sample. V lost 6 bases and J lost 4 bases; the stretch between them is 13 bases long. From cysteine to phenylalanine, the CDR3 is 15 amino acids long. Of the read, only the CDR3 DNA is kept; its 45 bases are in frame from base 1. Sequences MNHNY (CDR1) and SVGAGI (CDR2) are obtained from the germline V gene (reference sequence).

Lymph node samples were obtained from the axillary draining lymph nodes of breast cancer patients. This sample was included in a study of breast tumors, draining lymph nodes, adjacent tissues (TCRdb year 2016). Some background on the complete study: Breast cancer patients provided tumor, adjacent nontumor tissue and axillary lymph nodes, and the study compared the TCR beta repertoires across these three sources. In human breast cancer, the study set out to assess how tumor, surrounding tissue and draining lymph node repertoires relate to one another and whether T cells might be exchanged between them. General findings and caveats noted by the study authors: The similarity between tumor and nontumor tissue repertoires was significantly greater in luminal-like breast cancer than in basal-like breast cancer. The data were judged consistent with most tumor T cells deriving from the lymph node and then expanding within tumor tissue. T-cell repertoire diversity in tumors was found to be lower than in lymph nodes but higher than in nontumor tissue, and preferential V and J gene usage was observed. The conclusion that tumor T cells originate in lymph nodes was presented as consistent with a hypothesis rather than as directly demonstrated.

Recombination joined TRBV6-6 with TRBJ2-6; the D gene cannot be resolved reliably. The sequence was collected from a female donor with breast cancer. Some clones in this sample may be carry-over from other donors' samples. Material for sequencing was axillary lymph node tissue. The encoded CDR3 is CASSPPSPGANVLTF. The sequenced DNA is TGTGCCAGCAGCCCCCCCTCACCCGGGGCCAACGTCCTGACTTTC.